Below are 31 T cell receptor beta chains sequenced from a single sample in a study of OX40 agonist ivuxolimab in advanced cancers. Clones were read by immunoSEQ multiplex PCR, and TCRdb kept only the in-frame ones, dropping some. The table has fewer than 95,000 clones, almost 85% seen once; the top ten hold about 0.6%. The sequencing used CD4+ or CD8+ T cells sorted from blood, collected in a trial of the OX40 agonist ivuxolimab. All receptors derive from an adult with an advanced solid tumor such as melanoma, head and neck, liver or kidney cancer.

The chain joins TRBV6-5 to TRBJ1-1; D possibly corresponds to TRBD1 (6 bases). Trimming cost V 3 bases and J 3 bases, with 17 bases left between them. Germline CDR1 reads MNHEY; CDR2 reads SVGAGI. This CDR3 region has 16 residues. CDR3: CASSYWSGAKDTEAFF. DNA for the CDR3: TGTGCCAGCAGTTATTGGTCAGGGGCGAAAGACACTGAAGCTTTCTTT.

Points on this clone: Other nucleotide sequences from this sample produce the same CDR3. The rearrangement joins TRBV19 to TRBJ1-5; no clear D. The CDR3 runs to 15 residues. From germline, CDR1 is LNHDA and CDR2 SQIVND (reference sequence). V was cut by 6 bases and J by 0 bases, with 12 bases left in between. CDR3 nucleotide sequence: TGTGCCAGTAGCCCCCGTCAAGGTAGCAATCAGCCCCAGCATTTT. The encoded protein is CASSPRQGSNQPQHF.

V and J are TRBV11-2 and TRBJ1-2, with 7 bases aligning to TRBD1. The CDR3 runs to 16 residues. CDR1 is SGHAT, CDR2 FQNNGV, per germline. The ends lost 1 base at V and 3 bases at J; junction bases unmatched: 8. CDR3 sequence reads: CASSLADRAVHYGYTF. The CDR3 coding sequence is TGTGCCAGCAGCTTAGCCGACAGGGCGGTACACTATGGCTACACCTTC.

This chain connects TRBV7-2 to TRBJ2-1; weak D call: TRBD2 (6 bases). The V end was cut by 3 bases, the J end by 4 bases, with 16 bases between. The CDR3 covers 16 residues. From germline, CDR1 is SGHTA and CDR2 FQGNSA. CDR3 loop: CASSFGSAGRYNEQFF. The CDR3 DNA follows: TGTGCCAGCAGCTTCGGTTCGGCGGGGAGATACAATGAGCAGTTCTTC.

The gene calls are TRBV11-2 and TRBJ1-5, with D tentatively TRBD1 (5 bases). Germline-derived CDR1 and CDR2 are SGHAT and FQNNGV. The CDR3 is made up of 15 amino acids. The V and J ends lost 4 bases and 6 bases respectively, with 16 bases between them. The CDR3 region is CASSSGLGGSQPQHF. As DNA, the CDR3 is TGTGCCAGCAGCTCCGGACTGGGGGGTAGTCAGCCCCAGCATTTT.

The V and J genes are TRBV10-3 and TRBJ2-5; the D gene is possibly TRBD1 (5 bases). Trimming removed 3 bases at V and 3 bases at J, with 11 bases between. Germline values: CDR1 ENHRY, CDR2 SYGVKD. The CDR3 is made up of 14 amino acids. The DNA for the CDR3 is TGTGCCATCAGTGATAGGACGGACAAAGAGACCCAGTACTTC. Protein product: CAISDRTDKETQYF.

The chain carries TRBV11-1 and TRBJ1-1, with D uncertain. Trimming cost V 5 bases and J 4 bases, with 14 bases left between them. The CDR3 sequence is 14 residues long. The germline gives CDR1 SGHAT, CDR2 FQDESV (reference sequence). The CDR3, as DNA: TGTGCCAGCAGCGACGGGAGACGAATCACTGAAGCTTTCTTT. Translated: CASSDGRRITEAFF.

This chain links TRBV5-8 with TRBJ1-1; TRBD1 is a possible D gene (6 bases). There are 15 residues in the CDR3. The germline V and J ends were trimmed by 4 bases and 1 base, with 14 bases remaining between them. The V gene's germline CDR1 is SGHTS and CDR2 YDEGEE. CDR3 bases: TGTGCCAGCAGCACCTACACAGGGTCGAACACTGAAGCTTTCTTT. The encoded protein is CASSTYTGSNTEAFF.

This sequence joins TRBV19 and TRBJ1-6; D is ambiguous. This CDR3 spans 15 amino acids. Germline CDR1 LNHDA, CDR2 SQIVND (reference sequence). V gave up 3 bases and J gave up 0 bases, with 6 bases separating them. The CDR3 DNA reads TGTGCCAGTAGTATTGGCAGCTCCTATAATTCACCCCTCCACTTT. This sequence encodes CASSIGSSYNSPLHF.

The J gene is TRBJ1-1, the V gene TRBV14; D unclear. Germline V lookup: CDR1 SGHDN, CDR2 FVKESK. CDR3 length equals 14 residues. V lost 4 bases and J 8 bases, leaving 17 bases between the germline ends. CDR3 in DNA: TGTGCCAGCAGCCCCTCCCCACAGCCCTTAGAAGCTTTCTTT. This codes for CASSPSPQPLEAFF.

This chain links TRBV6-1 with TRBJ2-3; no definite D call. From germline, CDR1 is MNHNS and CDR2 SASEGT. The V and J ends lost 1 base and 6 bases respectively, with 5 bases between them. CDR3 length: 12 residues. The CDR3, as DNA: TGTGCCAGCAGTGAAGTTGGGGATACGCAGTATTTT. Translating gives CASSEVGDTQYF.

The V and J genes are TRBV6-1 and TRBJ1-2; D uncertain. The CDR3 loop spans 14 amino acids. Germline V CDR1 and CDR2: MNHNS, SASEGT. The germline V and J ends were trimmed by 8 bases and 6 bases, with 19 bases remaining between them. This chain's CDR3 is CASSRGPVRDGYTF. CDR3 DNA sequence: TGTGCCAGCTCGAGAGGGCCCGTACGGGATGGCTACACCTTC.

The rearrangement links TRBV5-1 to TRBJ2-3; maybe TRBD2 (6 bases). Germline lookup yields CDR1 SGHRS and CDR2 YFSETQ. The CDR3 is made up of 15 amino acids. V gave up 3 bases and J gave up 4 bases, with 15 bases separating them. CDR3 in DNA: TGCGCCAGCAGCTCGGGGGAGCGGTCCCCAGATACGCAGTATTTT. Translation gives CASSSGERSPDTQYF.

This rearrangement joins TRBV7-9 to TRBJ1-4, with 7 bases fitting TRBD1. From germline, CDR1 is SEHNR and CDR2 FQNEAQ (reference sequence). J gave up 4 bases and V 1 base, and 3 bases lay outside the gene matches. This CDR3 region has 15 residues. CDR3: CASSLGDSGNEKLFF. In DNA, the CDR3 is TGTGCCAGCAGCTTAGGGGACAGTGGTAATGAAAAACTGTTTTTT.

The genes are TRBV15 and TRBJ2-5, with D hard to call. Germline CDR1 LNHNV, CDR2 YYDKDF (reference sequence). With 0 bases removed from V and 4 bases from J, the gap between germline ends came to 6 bases. CDR3 length: 13 amino acids. CDR3 sequence (DNA): TGTGCCACCAGCAGAGATAGGGTAGAGACCCAGTACTTC. Translated, it gives CATSRDRVETQYF.

The chain links TRBV5-4 to TRBJ1-2; 12 nucleotides align to TRBD1. The CDR3 sequence is 15 residues long. J lost 4 bases, V lost 4 bases, and 5 bases had no gene match. CDR1 SGHNT and CDR2 YYREEE come from the germline V gene (reference sequence). CDR3 in amino acids: CASSTGTGGGYGYTF. CDR3 coding DNA: TGTGCCAGCAGCACGGGGACAGGGGGCGGCTATGGCTACACCTTC.

This clone was recorded only once. V is TRBV11-2 and J is TRBJ1-1; D is perhaps TRBD1 (6 bases). With 5 bases removed from V and 4 bases from J, the gap between germline ends came to 14 bases. Germline CDR1 is SGHAT and CDR2 is FQNNGV. The CDR3 is made up of 14 amino acids. In DNA form, the CDR3 reads TGTGCCAGCAGCATACAGGGCTGGGGCACTGAAGCTTTCTTT. Translating it yields CASSIQGWGTEAFF.

V is TRBV25-1 and J is TRBJ2-5, with TRBD2 as a possible D gene (6 bases). Trimming shortened V by 7 bases and J by 5 bases, and 14 bases separated the two germline ends. The CDR3 runs 13 residues. Per the germline V gene, CDR1 is MGHDK and CDR2 is SYGVNS. The CDR3 protein is CASMGTHRETQYF. CDR3 in DNA: TGTGCCAGCATGGGGACTCATAGGGAGACCCAGTACTTC. The full variable domain, its missing parts supplied by reference TRBV25-1 and TRBJ2-5, is EADIYQTPRYLVIGTGKKITLECSQTMGHDKMYWYQQDPGMELHLIHYSYGVNSTEKGDLSSESTVSRIRTEHFPLTLESARPSHTSQYLCASMGTHRETQYFGPGTRLLVL.

V usage is TRBV6-5 and J usage is TRBJ1-2; D is unresolved. Germline loops: CDR1 MNHEY, CDR2 SVGAGI. This CDR3 contains 13 residues. V lost 6 bases and J lost 13, with 21 bases in between. Here the CDR3 DNA reads TGTGCCAGCAGGGCCTCGGGCTCTCCGGGAGGCACCTTC. Encoded protein: CASRASGSPGGTF.

The chain carries TRBV6-6 and TRBJ2-1; D not certain. Germline assignment: CDR1 MNHNY and CDR2 SVGAGI (reference sequence). The CDR3 runs to 15 residues. V dropped 4 bases and J dropped 0 bases, with 10 bases sitting between them. Here the CDR3 reads CASSSTSSSYNEQFF. The CDR3 DNA reads TGTGCCAGCAGTTCGACTTCCAGCTCCTACAATGAGCAGTTCTTC.

The chain has TRBV9 and TRBJ1-1; maybe TRBD1 (6 bases). V gave up 4 bases and J gave up 4 bases, with 17 bases separating them. Germline assignment: CDR1 SGDLS and CDR2 YYNGEE. The CDR3 sequence is 15 residues long. The CDR3 DNA is TGTGCCAGCAGCCCCCGAGGGGGGTCAGGCACTGAAGCTTTCTTT. It codes for CASSPRGGSGTEAFF. Drawing the rest from reference TRBV9 and TRBJ1-1, the complete variable domain is DSGVTQTPKHLITATGQRVTLRCSPRSGDLSVYWYQQSLDQGLQFLIQYYNGEERAKGNILERFSAQQFPDLHSELNLSSLELGDSALYFCASSPRGGSGTEAFFGQGTRLTVV.

About this clone: The junction departs from the called germline gene at one end, perhaps through a read error. This rearrangement joins TRBV20-1 to TRBJ2-3; D not resolved. The CDR3 runs to 10 residues. Germline values: CDR1 DFQATT, CDR2 SNEGSKA (reference sequence). The CDR3 is CSVRADTQYF. CDR3 coding DNA: TGCAGTGTTAGAGCAGATACGCAGTATTTT.

The chain carries TRBV27 and TRBJ2-4; D is uncertain. This CDR3 contains 15 residues. Trimming took 5 bases from V and 0 from J, leaving 11 bases between them. Germline V gene data show CDR1 as MNHEY and CDR2 as SMNVEV (reference sequence). CDR3 loop: CASSPTQVAKNIQYF. CDR3 nucleotide sequence: TGTGCCAGCAGTCCCACCCAGGTAGCCAAAAACATTCAGTACTTC.

The chain is built from TRBV6-6 and TRBJ1-6; perhaps TRBD1 as D (6 bases). CDR1 and CDR2 (germline): MNHNY, SVGAGI (reference sequence). The CDR3 length is 15 residues. V gave up 2 bases and J gave up 5 bases, with 10 bases separating them. The CDR3 coding sequence is TGTGCCAGCAGTTACGGACAGCCCGATAATTCACCCCTCCACTTT. This sequence encodes CASSYGQPDNSPLHF.

This chain links TRBV7-9 with TRBJ1-4, with 7 bases aligning to TRBD1. V shed 6 bases, J shed 3 bases, and the junction held 13 bases outside the gene matches. The CDR3 sequence is 17 residues long. CDR1 is SEHNR and CDR2 is FQNEAQ in the germline V gene (reference sequence). The CDR3 sequence is CASRPGGGRGSNEKLFF. In DNA, the CDR3 is TGTGCCAGCAGACCCGGAGGGGGCAGAGGTTCTAATGAAAAACTGTTTTTT.

The chain combines TRBV6-5 with TRBJ2-5; 11 positions agree with TRBD2. The length of the CDR3 is 15 residues. Germline CDR1 MNHEY, CDR2 SVGAGI. V shed 6 bases, J shed 5 bases, and the junction held 8 bases outside the gene matches. Here the CDR3 reads CASRQLAGEWETQYF. The CDR3 nucleotides read TGTGCCAGCAGACAACTAGCGGGGGAATGGGAGACCCAGTACTTC.

V and J are TRBV9 and TRBJ2-7; 9 bases are shared with TRBD1. The length of the CDR3 is 16 residues. Per germline, CDR1 SGDLS and CDR2 YYNGEE. The ends lost 0 bases at V and 5 bases at J; junction bases unmatched: 9. CDR3 sequence reads: CASSVGVEGQGHEQYF. Here the CDR3 DNA reads TGTGCCAGCAGCGTAGGAGTGGAGGGACAGGGCCACGAGCAGTACTTC.

This clone was counted between two and nine times. The chain combines TRBV7-3 with TRBJ2-5; TRBD2 matches 10 bases. After removal of 2 bases from V and 5 bases from J, the junction contained 8 bases not matched to a gene. The V gene's germline CDR1 is SGHTA and CDR2 FQGTGA. The CDR3 has 16 amino acids. This CDR3 is CASSLGVAGGSETQYF. The CDR3 nucleotides read TGTGCCAGCAGCTTAGGGGTAGCGGGGGGTTCGGAGACCCAGTACTTC.

About this clone itself: The same CDR3 also results from other DNA sequences found in this sample. The chain uses TRBV7-9 and TRBJ2-3; D is unclear. Trimming removed 3 bases at V and 0 bases at J, with 10 bases between. This CDR3 spans 15 amino acids. Looked up from germline, CDR1 is SEHNR and CDR2 is FQNEAQ (reference sequence). Here the CDR3 DNA reads TGTGCCAGCAGCTTCAGAGCGCCTAGCACAGATACGCAGTATTTT. Protein: CASSFRAPSTDTQYF.

This clone was counted a few times. V is TRBV6-6 and J is TRBJ1-2; 9 bases are shared with TRBD1. Per germline, CDR1 MNHNY and CDR2 SVGAGI (reference sequence). The V gene end was trimmed by 2 bases and the J gene end by 0 bases; junction bases not matched to a gene: 4. The CDR3 is made up of 16 amino acids. CDR3 region: CASSYNDRGTNYGYTF. In DNA form, the CDR3 reads TGTGCCAGCAGTTACAACGACAGGGGGACTAACTATGGCTACACCTTC.

The chain recombines TRBV6-5 with TRBJ2-7, with 8 bases that match TRBD1. Losses at the gene ends were 6 bases for V and 3 bases for J; bases not matched to a gene: 10. The CDR3 runs to 15 residues. Germline loops: CDR1 MNHEY, CDR2 SVGAGI. CDR3 sequence reads: CASSLSGTGFYEQYF. The DNA of the CDR3 is TGTGCCAGCAGCCTATCAGGGACAGGATTCTACGAGCAGTACTTC.